The 15 T cell receptor beta chains reported below all come from one sample, sequenced in a study of a mutant IDH1 vaccine in newly diagnosed glioma. Their antigens are not known. Assay used: immunoSEQ multiplex PCR; TCRdb lists only in-frame clones, some missing. This sample has approximately 50,000 clones, with over 70% found just once. The time point here: week 23, last vaccination. Topical imiquimod accompanied each vaccine dose, which consisted of 300 ug of mutant IDH1 20-mer peptide. The sequencing used PBMCs, collected from a glioma patient whose treatment included an IDH1 peptide vaccine. The receptors were sampled from a man aged 40-50 years with glioma.

V is TRBV9 and J is TRBJ2-7; D is perhaps TRBD1 (6 bases). The germline V and J ends were trimmed by 0 bases and 3 bases, with 7 bases remaining between them. This CDR3 comprises 13 residues. In germline, CDR1 is SGDLS, CDR2 YYNGEE. CDR3 sequence: CASSVGDNYEQYF. DNA for the CDR3: TGTGCCAGCAGCGTAGGGGACAACTACGAGCAGTACTTC.

The rearrangement joins TRBV7-2 to TRBJ2-1; 7 bases align to TRBD2. Germline V CDR1 and CDR2: SGHTA, FQGNSA. CDR3 length: 16 residues. J gave up 2 bases and V 5 bases, and 9 bases lay outside the gene matches. For the CDR3, the DNA is TGTGCCAGCAGCCTCACGGGGGGATTCCCCTACAATGAGCAGTTCTTC. Translated: CASSLTGGFPYNEQFF. Full variable domain (rest looked up from reference TRBV7-2 and TRBJ2-1): GAGVSQSPSNKVTEKGKDVELRCDPISGHTALYWYRQSLGQGLEFLIYFQGNSAPDKSGLPSDRFSAERTGGSVSTLTIQRTQQEDSAVYLCASSLTGGFPYNEQFFGPGTRLTVL.

This clone was seen a handful of times. V is TRBV29-1 and J is TRBJ2-3; D gene ambiguous. Germline values: CDR1 SQVTM, CDR2 ANQGSEA. V was pared by 4 bases and J by 2 bases, with 13 bases between. The CDR3 covers 14 residues. The chain's CDR3 is CSVGQTSLTDTQYF. For the CDR3, the DNA is TGCAGCGTTGGCCAGACATCCCTCACAGATACGCAGTATTTT.

By sample fraction, this clone is medium-sized. CDR3 in DNA: TGTGCCAGCAGTGCGGAGGAAGGCCAGCCCCAGCATTTT. This encodes CASSAEEGQPQHF. The V call is TRBV6-4, the J call TRBJ1-5, with D uncertain. Between the trimmed V and J ends, which lost 4 bases and 7 bases, there was a span of 11 bases. Germline V gene lookup returns CDR1 MRHNA and CDR2 SNTAGT. The CDR3 consists of 13 residues.

This clone showed up just once. This sequence joins TRBV7-9 and TRBJ2-6, with 7 bases identical to TRBD2. The CDR3 totals 17 residues. CDR1 is SEHNR and CDR2 is FQNEAQ in the germline V gene (reference sequence). The V and J ends lost 2 bases and 3 bases, in that order; junction bases with no gene match: 7. The CDR3: CASSLFGRGIGANVLTF. CDR3 bases: TGTGCCAGCAGCTTATTTGGGAGGGGAATTGGGGCCAACGTCCTGACTTTC.

The rearrangement joins TRBV5-1 to TRBJ1-2; no clear D gene. Trimming stripped 0 bases from V and 8 bases from J, with 14 bases between. CDR1 is SGHRS, CDR2 YFSETQ, per germline. This CDR3 is built from 14 residues. The CDR3 sequence: CASSLGGRMVGYTF. CDR3 coding DNA: TGCGCCAGCAGCTTGGGAGGACGGATGGTCGGCTACACCTTC. Full variable domain (rest looked up from reference TRBV5-1 and TRBJ1-2): KAGVTQTPRYLIKTRGQQVTLSCSPISGHRSVSWYQQTPGQGLQFLFEYFSETQRNKGNFPGRFSGRQFSNSRSEMNVSTLELGDSALYLCASSLGGRMVGYTFGSGTRLTVV.

The rearrangement uses TRBV6-6 and TRBJ2-5; D is perhaps TRBD1 (5 bases). The J call may be faulty, since TRBJ2-7 better matches the DNA end. CDR3 length equals 14 residues. Looked up from germline, CDR1 is MNHNY and CDR2 is SVGAGI (reference sequence). CDR3 in amino acids: CASTRQRDSYEQYF. The CDR3 nucleotides read TGTGCCAGCACAAGACAGAGAGACTCCTACGAGCAGTACTTC.

This clone was counted a few times. This chain links TRBV4-3 with TRBJ1-3, with unresolved D. The CDR3 covers 17 residues. In germline, CDR1 is LGHNA, CDR2 YSLEER. Deletions cut 2 bases from V and 0 bases from J, with 14 bases between. This CDR3 is CASSQSVSAHSGNTIYF. CDR3 DNA sequence: TGCGCCAGCAGCCAATCGGTTTCGGCGCACTCTGGAAACACCATATATTTT.

This rearrangement joins TRBV28 to TRBJ2-7; 9 nucleotides align to TRBD1. CDR1 is MDHEN and CDR2 is SYDVKM in the germline V gene. The CDR3 runs 17 residues. The trim removed 6 bases at V and 3 bases at J, leaving 15 bases unmatched. In DNA form, the CDR3 reads TGTGCCAGCAGCCCACCCAGGCAGGGACAGGGTAGCTACGAGCAGTACTTC. As protein: CASSPPRQGQGSYEQYF. Supplemented by reference TRBV28 and TRBJ2-7, the full variable domain reads DVKVTQSSRYLVKRTGEKVFLECVQDMDHENMFWYRQDPGLGLRLIYFSYDVKMKEKGDIPEGYSVSREKKERFSLILESASTNQTSMYLCASSPPRQGQGSYEQYFGPGTRLTVT.

The chain links TRBV14 to TRBJ1-1, with TRBD1 matching 10 bases. In germline, CDR1 is SGHDN, CDR2 FVKESK. This CDR3 spans 15 amino acids. J lost 1 base, V lost 3 bases, and 2 bases had no gene match. The CDR3 sequence is CASSQGQGRNTEAFF. CDR3 DNA sequence: TGTGCCAGCAGCCAGGGACAGGGGCGGAACACTGAAGCTTTCTTT.

The rearrangement joins TRBV9 to TRBJ2-5, with 14 bases that match TRBD2. Unmatched junction bases numbered 8, after V lost 3 bases and J lost 10 bases. Per the germline V gene, CDR1 is SGDLS and CDR2 is YYNGEE. This CDR3 is 15 amino acids long. The CDR3 DNA reads TGTGCCAGCAGCGAAACCGGGACTAGCGGGAGTATCCAGTACTTC. Translating gives CASSETGTSGSIQYF.

The chain is built from TRBV19 and TRBJ2-5; a weak D match, TRBD2 (5 bases). Germline CDR1 LNHDA, CDR2 SQIVND (reference sequence). CDR3 size: 16 residues. Trimming pared 6 bases from V and 5 bases from J, leaving 22 bases between. The CDR3 region is CASSHPGGPMGETQYF. For the CDR3, the DNA is TGTGCCAGTAGCCACCCCGGAGGCCCAATGGGGGAGACCCAGTACTTC.

The chain uses TRBV25-1 and TRBJ2-6; D assignment may be TRBD1 or TRBD2 (6 bases each). Trimming cost V 3 bases and J 0 bases, with 12 bases left between them. The germline CDR1 and CDR2 sequences are MGHDK and SYGVNS. This CDR3 is built from 17 residues. CDR3 sequence reads: CASSDGGGTSGANVLTF. The CDR3, as DNA: TGTGCCAGCAGTGACGGAGGGGGGACCTCTGGGGCCAACGTCCTGACTTTC.

This clone occurred once. This rearrangement joins TRBV13 to TRBJ2-7; 9 bases match TRBD2. V was pared by 0 bases and J by 5 bases, with 23 bases of the junction left unmatched. The CDR3 runs to 21 residues. Per germline, CDR1 PRHDT and CDR2 FYEKMQ (reference sequence). This CDR3 reads CASSLGQVYGLRWASGNEQYF. For the CDR3, the DNA is TGTGCCAGCAGCTTAGGCCAAGTGTATGGGTTACGCTGGGCTAGCGGGAACGAGCAGTACTTC.

This clone was observed a single time. The V call is TRBV5-1, the J call TRBJ1-1; D is unclear. Germline CDR1 SGHRS, CDR2 YFSETQ. Trimming took 4 bases from V and 1 from J, leaving 8 bases between them. This CDR3 is 13 amino acids long. The CDR3 loop reads CASSLGTNTEAFF. The CDR3 region has the DNA TGCGCCAGCAGCCTTGGCACGAACACTGAAGCTTTCTTT.